This record covers a single T cell receptor (beta chain). Its antigen is unknown. This entry comes from a study of beta chain features in type 1 diabetes. Across the whole study: The patient and healthy donor groups were comparable for age, gender and cell yields. Whole-study findings and limits: Compared with healthy donors, patients appeared to share more similar naive, central memory and regulatory TCRB repertoires. Significant though moderate, a shortening of TCRB CDR3s appeared in all four CD4+ subsets of Type 1 diabetes patients.

The whole isolated RNA underwent reverse transcription, so sequencing captured expressed TCRB transcripts. Some 3.6 million reads on average were seen across naive, central memory and regulatory T cell samples. Libraries were prepared by immunoSEQ multiplex PCR; TCRdb keeps only in-frame clonotypes and omits some of them. The data contain roughly 280,000 clones, around 25% of them singletons. CDR1 MDHEN and CDR2 SYDVKM come from the germline V gene. Trimming at V came to 7 bases and at J to 9 bases, leaving 9 bases not matched to a gene. CDR3 length equals 14 residues. Naive, central memory, regulatory and stem cell-like memory cells within the CD4+ compartment were sorted using CD45RO/CCR7/CD25/CD127/CD95/CD27.

Sequenced material: naive CD4+ T cells from blood. The gene calls are TRBV28 and TRBJ2-1, with 10 bases that match TRBD2. This TCR came from a woman aged 25 to 39 with type 1 diabetes. The CDR3 coding sequence is TGTGCCAGCAACCCTAGCGGGAGAGCGTTTGAGCAGTTCTTC. Protein product: CASNPSGRAFEQFF.